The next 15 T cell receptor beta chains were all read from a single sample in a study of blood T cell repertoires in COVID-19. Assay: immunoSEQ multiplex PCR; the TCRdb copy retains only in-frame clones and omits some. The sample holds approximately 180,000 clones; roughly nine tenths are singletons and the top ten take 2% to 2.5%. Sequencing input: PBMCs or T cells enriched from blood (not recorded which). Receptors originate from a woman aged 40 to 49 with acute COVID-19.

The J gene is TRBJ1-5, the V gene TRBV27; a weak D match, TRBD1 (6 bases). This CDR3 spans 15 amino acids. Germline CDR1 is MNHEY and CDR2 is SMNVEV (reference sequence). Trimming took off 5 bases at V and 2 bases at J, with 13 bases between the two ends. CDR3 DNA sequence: TGTGCCAGCAGTCCCAGGGAGGGGGGCAATCAGCCCCAGCATTTT. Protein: CASSPREGGNQPQHF.

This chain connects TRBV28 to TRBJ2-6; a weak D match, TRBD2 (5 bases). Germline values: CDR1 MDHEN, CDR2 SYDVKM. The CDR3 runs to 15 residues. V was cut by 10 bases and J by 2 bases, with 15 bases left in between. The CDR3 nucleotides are TGTGCCACCCTAAGTGAGGGAGCTGGGGCCAACGTCCTGACTTTC. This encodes CATLSEGAGANVLTF.

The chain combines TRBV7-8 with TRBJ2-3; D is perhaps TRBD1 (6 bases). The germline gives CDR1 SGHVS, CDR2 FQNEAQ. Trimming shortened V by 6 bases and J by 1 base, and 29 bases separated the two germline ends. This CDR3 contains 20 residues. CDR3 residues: CASRKGPGHLAPSGTDTQYF. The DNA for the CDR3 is TGTGCCAGCAGGAAAGGACCGGGACACTTAGCTCCCAGTGGCACAGATACGCAGTATTTT. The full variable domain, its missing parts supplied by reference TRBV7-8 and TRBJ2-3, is GAGVSQSPRYKVAKRGQDVALRCDPISGHVSLFWYQQALGQGPEFLTYFQNEAQLDKSGLPSDRFFAERPEGSVSTLKIQRTQQEDSAVYLCASRKGPGHLAPSGTDTQYFGPGTRLTVL.

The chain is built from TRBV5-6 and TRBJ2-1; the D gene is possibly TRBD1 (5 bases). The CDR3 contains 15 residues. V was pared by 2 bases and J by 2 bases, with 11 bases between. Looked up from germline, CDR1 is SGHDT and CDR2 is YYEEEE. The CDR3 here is CASSFSPGPYNEQFF. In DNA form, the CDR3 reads TGTGCCAGCAGCTTCTCCCCAGGGCCCTACAATGAGCAGTTCTTC.

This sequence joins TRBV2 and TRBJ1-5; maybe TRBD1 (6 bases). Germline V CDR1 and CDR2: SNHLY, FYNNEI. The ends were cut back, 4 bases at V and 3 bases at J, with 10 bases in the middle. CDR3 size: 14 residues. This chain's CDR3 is CASSVNRANQPQHF. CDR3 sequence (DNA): TGTGCCAGCAGTGTGAACAGGGCCAATCAGCCCCAGCATTTT.

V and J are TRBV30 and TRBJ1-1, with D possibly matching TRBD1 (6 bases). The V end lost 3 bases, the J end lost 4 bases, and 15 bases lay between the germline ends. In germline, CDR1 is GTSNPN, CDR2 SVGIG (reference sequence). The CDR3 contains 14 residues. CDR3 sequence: CAWRGPDRRTEAFF. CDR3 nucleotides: TGTGCCTGGAGAGGTCCGGACAGACGCACTGAAGCTTTCTTT.

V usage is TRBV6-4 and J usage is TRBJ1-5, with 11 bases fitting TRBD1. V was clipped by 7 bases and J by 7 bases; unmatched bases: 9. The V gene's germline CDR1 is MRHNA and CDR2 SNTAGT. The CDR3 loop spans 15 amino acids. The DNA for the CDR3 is TGTGCCAGCAACGCCGGGACAGGGGGTGGACAGCCCCAGCATTTT. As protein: CASNAGTGGGQPQHF.

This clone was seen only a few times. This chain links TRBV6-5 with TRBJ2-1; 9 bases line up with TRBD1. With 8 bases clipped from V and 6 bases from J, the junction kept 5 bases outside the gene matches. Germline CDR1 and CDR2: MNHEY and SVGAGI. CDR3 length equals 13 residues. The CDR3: CASGTGPSNEQFF. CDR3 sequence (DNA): TGTGCCAGCGGGACAGGGCCTAGCAATGAGCAGTTCTTC.

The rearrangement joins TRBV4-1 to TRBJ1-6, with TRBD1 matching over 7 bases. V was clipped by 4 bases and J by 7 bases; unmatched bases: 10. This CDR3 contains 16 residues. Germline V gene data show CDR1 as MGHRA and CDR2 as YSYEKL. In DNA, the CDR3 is TGCGCCAGCAGCCTCCGGGACAGCCTCTGGAATTCACCCCTCCACTTT. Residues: CASSLRDSLWNSPLHF.

CDR3 DNA sequence: TGTGCCAGCAGCGACAGGGTTGGACAGCCCCAGCATTTT. It yields the protein CASSDRVGQPQHF. This chain joins TRBV2 and TRBJ1-5; 7 bases match TRBD1. The CDR3 has 13 residues. Unmatched junction bases numbered 6, after V lost 6 bases and J lost 7 bases. The V gene's germline CDR1 is SNHLY and CDR2 FYNNEI.

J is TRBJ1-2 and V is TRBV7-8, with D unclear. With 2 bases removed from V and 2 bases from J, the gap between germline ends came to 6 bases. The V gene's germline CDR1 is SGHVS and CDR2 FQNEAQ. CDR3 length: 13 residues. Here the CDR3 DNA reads TGTGCCAGCAGCTTAACTGAAAACTATGGCTACACCTTC. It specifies CASSLTENYGYTF.

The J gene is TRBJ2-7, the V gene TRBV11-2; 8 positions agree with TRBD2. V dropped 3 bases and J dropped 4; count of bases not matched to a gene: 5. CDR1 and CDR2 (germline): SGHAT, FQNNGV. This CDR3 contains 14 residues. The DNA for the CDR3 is TGTGCCAGCAGCTTCGGCGGGGGGACGTACGAGCAGTACTTC. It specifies CASSFGGGTYEQYF.

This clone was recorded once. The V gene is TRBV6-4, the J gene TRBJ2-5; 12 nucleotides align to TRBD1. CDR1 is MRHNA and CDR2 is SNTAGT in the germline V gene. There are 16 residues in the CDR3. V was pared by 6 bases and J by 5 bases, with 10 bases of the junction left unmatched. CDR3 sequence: CASSAGTGGPRETQYF. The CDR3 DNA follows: TGTGCCAGCAGCGCCGGGACAGGGGGCCCCCGGGAGACCCAGTACTTC.

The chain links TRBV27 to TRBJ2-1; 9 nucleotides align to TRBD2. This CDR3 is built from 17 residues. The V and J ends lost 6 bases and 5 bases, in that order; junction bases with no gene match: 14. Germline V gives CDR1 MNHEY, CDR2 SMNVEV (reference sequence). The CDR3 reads CASRPYGEREAHNEQFF. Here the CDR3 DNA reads TGTGCCAGCAGGCCTTACGGAGAGCGGGAGGCGCACAATGAGCAGTTCTTC.

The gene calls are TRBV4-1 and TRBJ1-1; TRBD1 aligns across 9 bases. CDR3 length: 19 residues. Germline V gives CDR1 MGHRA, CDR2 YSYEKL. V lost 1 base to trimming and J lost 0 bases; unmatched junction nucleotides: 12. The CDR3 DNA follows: TGCGCCAGCAGCCAAGTATTTCCCGGGACAGGGAGGCTGAACACTGAAGCTTTCTTT. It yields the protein CASSQVFPGTGRLNTEAFF.